This T cell receptor (beta chain) emerged from a study of sequential checkpoint blockade in melanoma. Study-wide context: Arm A got nivolumab then ipilimumab; arm B the reverse, 1:1. After both sequences, patients received maintenance nivolumab.

Germline-derived CDR1 and CDR2 are LNHDA and SQIVND (reference sequence). The length of the CDR3 is 14 residues. Deletions cut 5 bases from V and 7 bases from J, with 14 bases between. Indicated treatment: randomized to nivolumab then ipilimumab (arm A) or the reverse (arm B). Patients had received no earlier DNA-damaging chemotherapy. Live CD3+CD8+ CD19− CD56− cells were sorted from PBMCs. Here immunoSEQ multiplex PCR was the method, and the copy in TCRdb shows in-frame clones only, minus some. The sample shows 7,000 to 9,500 clones, roughly three fifths of them seen only once. This chain connects TRBV19 to TRBJ1-4, with a tentative D call TRBD1 (5 bases). Sequencing was performed on CD8+ T cells sorted from blood (inferred from file names), taken from a patient given nivolumab and ipilimumab in sequence. This clonotype was sampled from a human donor with melanoma. The CDR3 here is CASSPGGLGEKLFF. CDR3 nucleotide sequence: TGTGCCAGTAGTCCGGGGGGACTGGGTGAAAAACTGTTTTTT. Complete variable domain (other parts from reference TRBV19 and TRBJ1-4): DGGITQSPKYLFRKEGQNVTLSCEQNLNHDAMYWYRQDPGQGLRLIYYSQIVNDFQKGDIAEGYSVSREKKESFPLTVTSAQKNPTAFYLCASSPGGLGEKLFFGSGTQLSVL.